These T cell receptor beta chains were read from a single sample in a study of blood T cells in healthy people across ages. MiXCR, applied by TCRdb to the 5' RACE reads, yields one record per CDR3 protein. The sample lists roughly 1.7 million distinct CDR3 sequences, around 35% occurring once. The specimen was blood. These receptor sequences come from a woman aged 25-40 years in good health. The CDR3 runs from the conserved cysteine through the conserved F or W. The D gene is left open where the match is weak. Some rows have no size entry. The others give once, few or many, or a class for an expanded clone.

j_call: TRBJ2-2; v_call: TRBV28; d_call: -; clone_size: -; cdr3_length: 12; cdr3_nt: TGTGCCAGCAGAAGAGACAGCGGGGAGCTGTTTTTT; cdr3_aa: CASRRDSGELFF
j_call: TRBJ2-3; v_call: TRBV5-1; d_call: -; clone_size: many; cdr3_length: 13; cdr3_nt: TGTGCCAGCAGTTTAGGCAGCACAGATACGCAGTATTTT; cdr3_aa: CASSLGSTDTQYF
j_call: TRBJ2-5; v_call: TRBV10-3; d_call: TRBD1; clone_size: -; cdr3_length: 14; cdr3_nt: TGTGCCATCAGTGAAGGGACAGGGCTGGAGACCCAGTACTTC; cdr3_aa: CAISEGTGLETQYF
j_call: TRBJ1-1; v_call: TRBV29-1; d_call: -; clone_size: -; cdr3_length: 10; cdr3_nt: TGCAGCGTTGGCCGGGGTGAAGCTTTCTTT; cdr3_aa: CSVGRGEAFF
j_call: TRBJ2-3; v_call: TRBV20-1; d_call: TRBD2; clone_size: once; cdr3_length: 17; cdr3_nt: TGCAGCGCCCTACTAGCGGGAGATGGGTTTGCAACAGATACGCAGTATTTT; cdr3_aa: CSALLAGDGFATDTQYF
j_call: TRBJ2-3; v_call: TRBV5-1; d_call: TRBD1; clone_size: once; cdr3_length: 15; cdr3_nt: TGCGCCAGCAGCGAGGGACAGGGTGGGGCAGATATGCAGTATTTT; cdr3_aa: CASSEGQGGADMQYF
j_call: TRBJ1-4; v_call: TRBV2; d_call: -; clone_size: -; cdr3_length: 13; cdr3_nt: TGTGCCAGCAAGGACGCAACTAATGAAAAACTGTTTTTT; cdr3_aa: CASKDATNEKLFF
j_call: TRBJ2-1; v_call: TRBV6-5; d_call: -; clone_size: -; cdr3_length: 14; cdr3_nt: TGTGCCAGCAGCGACCTAACCGGGGTAGAGACCCAGTTCTTC; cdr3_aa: CASSDLTGVETQFF
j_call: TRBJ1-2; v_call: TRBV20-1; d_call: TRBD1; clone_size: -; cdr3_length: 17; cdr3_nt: TGCAGTGCTAGAGACATACTTCGACAGGGTCGGAACTATGGCTACACCTTC; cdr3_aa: CSARDILRQGRNYGYTF
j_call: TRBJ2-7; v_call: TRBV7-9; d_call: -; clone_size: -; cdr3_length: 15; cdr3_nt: TGTGCCAGCAGCCGCCTGGCGGAGGGGGCTTACGAGCAGTACTTC; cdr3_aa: CASSRLAEGAYEQYF
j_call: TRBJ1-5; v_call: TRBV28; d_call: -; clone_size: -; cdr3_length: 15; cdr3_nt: TGTGCCAGCAGTCCGCCAGGGGAGTGGGTTCAGCCCCAGCATTTT; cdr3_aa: CASSPPGEWVQPQHF
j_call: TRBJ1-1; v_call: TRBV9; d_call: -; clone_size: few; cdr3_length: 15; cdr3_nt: TGTGCCAGCAGCGTAGGGAGTTCGGGGGGGGCGGAAGCTTTCTTT; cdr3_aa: CASSVGSSGGAEAFF
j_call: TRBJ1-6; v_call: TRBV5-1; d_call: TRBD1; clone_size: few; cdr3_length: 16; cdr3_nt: TGCGCCAGCAGCTTGACGGGACAGGGACAAAATTCACCCCTCCACTTT; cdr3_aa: CASSLTGQGQNSPLHF
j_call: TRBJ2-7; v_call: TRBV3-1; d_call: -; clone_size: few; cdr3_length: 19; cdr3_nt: TGTGCCAGCAGCTCTGGCTCGCGACGCAAGGCGGGAATCGGCTACGAGCAGTACTTC; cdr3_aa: CASSSGSRRKAGIGYEQYF
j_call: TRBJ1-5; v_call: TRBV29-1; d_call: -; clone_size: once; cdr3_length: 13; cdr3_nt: TGCAGCGTTGCCCCCACGGGGGATCTGCCCCAGCATTTT; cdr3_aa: CSVAPTGDLPQHF
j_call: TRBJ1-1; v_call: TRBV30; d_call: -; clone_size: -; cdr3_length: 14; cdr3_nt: TGTGCCTGGAGTGGAATAGGGTTGAACACTGAGGCTTTCTTT; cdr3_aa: CAWSGIGLNTEAFF
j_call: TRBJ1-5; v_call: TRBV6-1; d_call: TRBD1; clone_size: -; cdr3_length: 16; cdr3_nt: TGTGCCAGCAGAGAGACAGGGCTTGCCAGCAATCAGCCCCAGCATTTT; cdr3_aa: CASRETGLASNQPQHF
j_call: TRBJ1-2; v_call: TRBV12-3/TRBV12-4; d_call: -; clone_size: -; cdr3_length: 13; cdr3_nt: TGTGCCAGCAAGTTCGGGGGTACGAATGGCTACACCTTC; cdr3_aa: CASKFGGTNGYTF
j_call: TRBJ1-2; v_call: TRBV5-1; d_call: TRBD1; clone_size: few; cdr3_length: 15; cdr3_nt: TGCGCCAGCAGCTTGTACGGGACAGGGGAGAGAGGCTACACCTTC; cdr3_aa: CASSLYGTGERGYTF
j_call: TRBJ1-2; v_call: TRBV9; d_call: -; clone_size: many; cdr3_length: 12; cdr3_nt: TGTGCCAGCAGCGTAGATGACTATGGCTACACCTTC; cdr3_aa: CASSVDDYGYTF
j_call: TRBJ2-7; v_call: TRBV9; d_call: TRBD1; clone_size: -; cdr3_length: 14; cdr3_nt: TGTGCCAGCAGCGCCCCCGGGACAGGTTCCGAGCAGTACTTC; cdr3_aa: CASSAPGTGSEQYF
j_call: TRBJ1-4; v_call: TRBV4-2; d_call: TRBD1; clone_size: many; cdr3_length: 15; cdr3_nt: TGTGCCAGCAGCCTCGGGACAGGGGCTAATGAAAAACTGTTTTTT; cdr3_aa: CASSLGTGANEKLFF
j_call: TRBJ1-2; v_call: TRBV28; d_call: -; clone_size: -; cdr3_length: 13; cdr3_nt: TGTGCCAGCAGGCCGGGACGGGCCTATGGCTACACCTTC; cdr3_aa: CASRPGRAYGYTF
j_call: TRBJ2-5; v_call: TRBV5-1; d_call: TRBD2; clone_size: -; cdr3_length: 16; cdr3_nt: TGCGCCGGCAGCTCGGAGCGGGGGGTAGACCAAGAGACCCAGTACTTC; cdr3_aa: CAGSSERGVDQETQYF
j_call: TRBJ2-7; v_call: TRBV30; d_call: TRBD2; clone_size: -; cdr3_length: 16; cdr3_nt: TGTGCCTGGAGTGCTGCTATGGCGGGAGACTCCTACGAGCAGTACTTC; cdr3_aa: CAWSAAMAGDSYEQYF
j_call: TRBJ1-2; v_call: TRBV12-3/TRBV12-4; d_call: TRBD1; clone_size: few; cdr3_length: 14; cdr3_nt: TGTGCCAGCACCCAGGGACAGGGCCCTCTAGGCTACACCTTC; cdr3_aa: CASTQGQGPLGYTF
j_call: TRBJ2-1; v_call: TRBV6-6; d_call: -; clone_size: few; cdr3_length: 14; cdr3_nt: TGTGCCAGCGGGGGCTCAATCTCCTACAATGAGCAGTTCTTC; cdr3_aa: CASGGSISYNEQFF
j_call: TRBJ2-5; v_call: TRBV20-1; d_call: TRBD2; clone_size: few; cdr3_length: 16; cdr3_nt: TGCAGTGCTAGAGGCGCTAGCGGGGGGGCCGAAGAGACCCAGTACTTC; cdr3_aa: CSARGASGGAEETQYF
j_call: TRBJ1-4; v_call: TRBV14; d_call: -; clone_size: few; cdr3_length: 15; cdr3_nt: TGTGCCAGCAGCCAAGGGGCCGGACCTAATGAAAAACTGTTTTTT; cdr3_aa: CASSQGAGPNEKLFF
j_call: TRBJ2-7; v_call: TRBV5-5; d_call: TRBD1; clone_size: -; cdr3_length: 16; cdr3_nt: TGTGCCAGCCGAAACAAGGGTGGGACAGGGGACTACGAGCAGTACTTC; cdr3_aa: CASRNKGGTGDYEQYF
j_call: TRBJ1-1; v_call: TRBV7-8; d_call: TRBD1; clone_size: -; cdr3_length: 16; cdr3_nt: TGTGCCAGCAGCTTAGTTGGGACAGGTTCCAACACTGAAGCTTTCTTT; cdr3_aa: CASSLVGTGSNTEAFF
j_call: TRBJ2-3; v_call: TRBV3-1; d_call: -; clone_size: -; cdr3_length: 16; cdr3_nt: TGTGCCAGCAGCCAGGATACCGGGCCCTACACAGATACGCAGTATTTT; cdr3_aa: CASSQDTGPYTDTQYF
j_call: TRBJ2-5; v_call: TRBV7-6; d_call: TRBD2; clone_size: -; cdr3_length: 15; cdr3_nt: TGTGCCAGCAGCCGACCGACTAGCGGTAAAGAGACCCAGTACTTC; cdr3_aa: CASSRPTSGKETQYF
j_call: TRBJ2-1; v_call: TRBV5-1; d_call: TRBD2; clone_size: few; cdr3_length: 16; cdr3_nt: TGCGCCAGCAGCCGAATGACCGGGACTAGCGGAAATGAGCAGTTCTTC; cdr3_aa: CASSRMTGTSGNEQFF
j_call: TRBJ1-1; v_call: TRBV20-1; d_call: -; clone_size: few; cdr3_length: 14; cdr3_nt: TGCAGTGCCCCGGGGCCAGGCCCAGGCACTGAAGCTTTCTTT; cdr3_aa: CSAPGPGPGTEAFF
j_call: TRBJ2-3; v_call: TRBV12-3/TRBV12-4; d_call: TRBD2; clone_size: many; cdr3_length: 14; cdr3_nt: TGTGCCAGCAGGACTAGCGGGGGGGCAGATACGCAGTATTTT; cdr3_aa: CASRTSGGADTQYF
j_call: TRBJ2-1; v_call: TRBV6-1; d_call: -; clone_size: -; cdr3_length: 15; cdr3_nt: TGTGCCAGCAGTGCGACTGGTCTTACCTACAATGAGCAGTTCTTC; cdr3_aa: CASSATGLTYNEQFF
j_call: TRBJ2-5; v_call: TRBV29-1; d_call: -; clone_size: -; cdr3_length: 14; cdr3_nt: TGCAGCGTTTTTCCTAGCGTTTTATACGAGACCCAGTACTTC; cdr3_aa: CSVFPSVLYETQYF
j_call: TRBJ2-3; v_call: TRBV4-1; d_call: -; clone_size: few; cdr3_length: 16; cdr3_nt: TGCGCCAGCAGCCGTTCCTTTTCGCAGGGAGCAGATACGCAGTATTTT; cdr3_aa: CASSRSFSQGADTQYF
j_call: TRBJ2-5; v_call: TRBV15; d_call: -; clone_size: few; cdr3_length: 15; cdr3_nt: TGTGCCACCGAGCCAGGAGTAAACAATAAGGAGACCCAGTACTTC; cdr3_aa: CATEPGVNNKETQYF
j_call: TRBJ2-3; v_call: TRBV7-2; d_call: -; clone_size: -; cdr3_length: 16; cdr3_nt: TGTGCCAGCAGCCCCCCAGGACGAACCTACACAGATACGCAGTATTTT; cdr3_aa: CASSPPGRTYTDTQYF
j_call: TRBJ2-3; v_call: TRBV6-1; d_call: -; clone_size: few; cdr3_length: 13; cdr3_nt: TGTGCCAGCATGACCCCTGGTACAGATACGCAGTATTTT; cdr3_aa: CASMTPGTDTQYF
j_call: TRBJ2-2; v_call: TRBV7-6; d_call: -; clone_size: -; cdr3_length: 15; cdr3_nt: TGTGCCAGCAGCCCCATGCGGGTGAACACCGGGGAGCTGTTTTTT; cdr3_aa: CASSPMRVNTGELFF
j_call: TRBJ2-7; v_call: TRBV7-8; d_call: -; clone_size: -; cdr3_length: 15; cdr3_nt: TGTGCCGGCAGCTTAGGAGGGGACTTCGATTACGAGCAGTACTTC; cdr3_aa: CAGSLGGDFDYEQYF
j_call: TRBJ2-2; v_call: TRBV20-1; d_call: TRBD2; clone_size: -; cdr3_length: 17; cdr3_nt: TGCAGTGCACCCGGTTATCTAGCGGGGATTGTCACCGGGGAGCTGTTTTTT; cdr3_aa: CSAPGYLAGIVTGELFF
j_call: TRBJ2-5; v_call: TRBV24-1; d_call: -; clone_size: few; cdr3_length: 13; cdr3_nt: TGTGCCACCAGTGATTCCCAAAGGCGGACCCAGTACTTC; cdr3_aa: CATSDSQRRTQYF
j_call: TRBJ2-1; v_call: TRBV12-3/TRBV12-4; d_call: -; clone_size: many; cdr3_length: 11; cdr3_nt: TGTGCCAGCAGTCTTAAGCGGGAGCAGTTCTTC; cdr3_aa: CASSLKREQFF